These T cell receptor beta chains were read from a single sample in a study of cytomegalovirus exposure and HLA in healthy donors. Assay used: immunoSEQ multiplex PCR; TCRdb lists only in-frame clones, some missing. Here the sample spans about 130,000 clones, approximately 77% being singletons. The sequencing sample was made of PBMCs. These receptors all stem from a middle-aged woman in good health and CMV-seronegative. The conserved cysteine and the conserved F or W are not part of the CDR3 here. Each record gives: CDR3 protein, V gene.

cdr3_aa: ASSLFQVPPYEQY; v_call: TRBV7-2
cdr3_aa: ASSHSPGGFSNQPQH; v_call: TRBV4-2
cdr3_aa: ASSFSLLAGRVAF; v_call: TRBV27
cdr3_aa: ASGPDRGYLYEQY; v_call: TRBV12-5
cdr3_aa: ASSELAGGRLGLEQY; v_call: TRBV6-1
cdr3_aa: ASSKTGSGNTIY; v_call: TRBV6-1
cdr3_aa: ASSLANRVRDEQY; v_call: TRBV7-8
cdr3_aa: ASSYRVSGNTIY; v_call: TRBV7-8
cdr3_aa: ASSQGQGSFDYGYT; v_call: TRBV4-1
cdr3_aa: ASRRGVSYNEQF; v_call: TRBV11-2
cdr3_aa: ASSPSTGSHSYEQY; v_call: TRBV18
cdr3_aa: ASSSTGGYEQY; v_call: TRBV18
cdr3_aa: ASSLSSAGLRNEQF; v_call: TRBV7-3
cdr3_aa: ASSSTGGPGYGYT; v_call: TRBV7-3
cdr3_aa: ASSLAGGPLGNEKLF; v_call: TRBV7-9
cdr3_aa: ASHQGTTTTEAF; v_call: TRBV23-1